The TCR beta chain described here comes from a study of T-cell memory formation after mild COVID-19. Study outcomes and limitations: The study found balanced CD4/CD8 in clones contracting day 15 to 85 and a CD4+ lean in later expanders.

TCRdb recomputed calls from the 5' RACE reads with MiXCR, one row per CDR3 protein. In the table there are more than 200,000 distinct CDR3 sequences, 16% of which are singletons. This CDR3 has 11 amino acids. Germline V gene lookup returns CDR1 SGHRS and CDR2 YFSETQ. V gave up 6 bases and J gave up 12 bases, with 16 bases separating them. This clonotype was seen only a few times. What it binds is unknown. The chain couples TRBV5-1 to TRBJ2-7, with a weak D call TRBD1 (7 bases). The source of this sequence is a man aged 18 to 29 who had mild COVID-19 (a few samples of this study predate the infection). Cell type and time point are not known. The sequenced sample was PBMCs or a T cell subset sorted from them (not recorded which). As DNA, the CDR3 is TGCGCCAGCACCTCGGGGGACAGACGGTACTTC. Translating it yields CASTSGDRRYF. Together with reference TRBV5-1 and TRBJ2-7, the CDR3 gives the full variable domain: KAGVTQTPRYLIKTRGQQVTLSCSPISGHRSVSWYQQTPGQGLQFLFEYFSETQRNKGNFPGRFSGRQFSNSRSEMNVSTLELGDSALYLCASTSGDRRYFGPGTRLTVT.